These 18 T cell receptor beta chains were sequenced from one sample in a study of cytotoxic CD8 clonotypes in ibrutinib-treated CLL. Here immunoSEQ multiplex PCR was the method, and the copy in TCRdb shows in-frame clones only, minus some. The top ten hold around 15% of the sample, which has 55,000 to 80,000 clones, roughly 50% seen once. The input for sequencing was PBMCs, taken after 12 months of ibrutinib treatment. These receptors were obtained from a human donor with chronic lymphocytic leukemia.

The chain is built from TRBV5-1 and TRBJ1-6, with D uncertain. V lost 4 bases and J 1 base, leaving 12 bases between the germline ends. CDR3 length: 16 residues. Germline V gene data show CDR1 as SGHRS and CDR2 as YFSETQ. CDR3 coding DNA: TGCGCCAGCAGCCTGGGAATGGGATCCTATAATTCACCCCTCCACTTT. Translation gives CASSLGMGSYNSPLHF.

The chain employs TRBV5-1 and TRBJ2-7, with a possible D match to TRBD2 (6 bases). Trimming removed 2 bases from V and 2 bases from J, with 11 bases in between. The CDR3 loop spans 14 amino acids. Germline V gives CDR1 SGHRS, CDR2 YFSETQ. CDR3 bases: TGCGCCAGCAGCTTTGGGGGGAAAACCTACGAGCAGTACTTC. Translating gives CASSFGGKTYEQYF.

The J gene is TRBJ2-3, the V gene TRBV5-1; 7 bases are shared with TRBD2. This CDR3 spans 18 amino acids. Germline V gives CDR1 SGHRS, CDR2 YFSETQ. Trimming took 4 bases from V and 1 from J; bases not matched to a gene: 15. This CDR3 reads CASSPQTRTSGGTDTQYF. For the CDR3, the DNA is TGCGCCAGCAGCCCCCAAACAAGGACTAGTGGGGGCACAGATACGCAGTATTTT.

This clone was counted only a few times. The chain couples TRBV5-1 to TRBJ1-1; 11 bases are a match to TRBD1. The CDR3 covers 16 residues. The germline CDR1 and CDR2 sequences are SGHRS and YFSETQ. V dropped 4 bases and J dropped 7; count of bases not matched to a gene: 12. DNA for the CDR3: TGCGCCAGCAGCCTCGGGACAGGGGGTTCCTGGGGTGAAGCTTTCTTT. Its protein is CASSLGTGGSWGEAFF.

In the case of this clone: Within the sample, other DNA sequences also encode this same CDR3. This chain joins TRBV5-6 and TRBJ1-5, with D tentatively TRBD1 (6 bases). The germline V and J ends were trimmed by 0 bases and 4 bases, with 20 bases remaining between them. In germline, CDR1 is SGHDT, CDR2 YYEEEE. This CDR3 spans 18 amino acids. The CDR3 reads CASSLGRGQLYSNQPQHF. Written as DNA, the CDR3 is TGTGCCAGCAGCTTGGGCAGGGGCCAACTCTATAGTAATCAGCCCCAGCATTTT.

In this sample, this clone turned up a few times. The chain couples TRBV9 to TRBJ2-7, with D possibly TRBD2 on 7 matching bases. The CDR3 is 15 residues long. V was cut by 0 bases and J by 4 bases, with 14 bases left in between. From germline, CDR1 is SGDLS and CDR2 YYNGEE. The CDR3 loop is CASSVATGRVYEQYF. CDR3 DNA sequence: TGTGCCAGCAGCGTAGCTACAGGGAGGGTTTACGAGCAGTACTTC.

This clone was seen just once. The V and J genes are TRBV30 and TRBJ1-3, with a tentative D call TRBD1 (6 bases). The germline V gene has CDR1 GTSNPN and CDR2 SVGIG (reference sequence). The CDR3 has 14 residues. V was cut by 3 bases and J by 0 bases, with 9 bases left in between. The CDR3 sequence: CAWRDRTSGNTIYF. DNA for the CDR3: TGTGCCTGGAGAGACAGGACCTCTGGAAACACCATATATTTT. The full variable domain, its missing parts supplied by reference TRBV30 and TRBJ1-3, is SQTIHQWPATLVQPVGSPLSLECTVEGTSNPNLYWYRQAAGRGLQLLFYSVGIGQISSEVPQNLSASRPQDRQFILSSKKLLLSDSGFYLCAWRDRTSGNTIYFGEGSWLTVV.

This clone was detected only once. CDR3: CASSSEGLREYF. The CDR3 DNA reads TGTGCCAGCAGTTCCGAAGGTCTGCGGGAGTACTTC. The V and J genes are TRBV6-5 and TRBJ2-7; perhaps TRBD2 as D (5 bases). V was cut by 4 bases and J by 11 bases, with 15 bases left in between. The CDR3 extends over 12 amino acids. The germline V gene has CDR1 MNHEY and CDR2 SVGAGI.

The gene calls are TRBV2 and TRBJ1-1, with D maybe TRBD1 (5 bases). Trimming removed 0 bases from V and 2 bases from J, with 10 bases in between. This CDR3 has 15 amino acids. Germline V gene sequence: CDR1 SNHLY, CDR2 FYNNEI. The CDR3 spells CASSEAGVTNTEAFF. CDR3 DNA sequence: TGTGCCAGCAGTGAAGCGGGGGTTACAAACACTGAAGCTTTCTTT.

This chain connects TRBV27 to TRBJ2-3; 8 bases match TRBD1. This CDR3 has 17 residues. V gave up 3 bases and J gave up 4 bases; unmatched junction bases: 12. Germline V gives CDR1 MNHEY, CDR2 SMNVEV (reference sequence). The CDR3 here is CASSLGLGRGPSDTQYF. The CDR3 DNA sequence: TGTGCCAGCAGTTTGGGTTTGGGCAGGGGGCCCTCAGATACGCAGTATTTT.

This sequence joins TRBV27 and TRBJ1-1; 10 bases match TRBD1. The CDR3 has 15 amino acids. The ends lost 3 bases at V and 6 bases at J; junction bases unmatched: 7. Germline CDR1 is MNHEY and CDR2 is SMNVEV (reference sequence). Here the CDR3 reads CASSFLTGGLSEAFF. CDR3 DNA sequence: TGTGCCAGCAGTTTCTTGACAGGGGGCCTCTCTGAAGCTTTCTTT.

The CDR3 sequence: CASIGVNSPLHF. For the CDR3, the DNA is TGTGCCAGCATAGGGGTCAATTCACCCCTCCACTTT. This sequence joins TRBV28 and TRBJ1-6; D perhaps matches TRBD1 (5 bases). The length of the CDR3 is 12 residues. Germline V gives CDR1 MDHEN, CDR2 SYDVKM. V lost 7 bases and J lost 7, with 8 bases in between.

This clone has a handful of counts. CDR3 coding DNA: TGTGCCAGCAGCTTAGGCGGACTACAAGGTTCCTATGAGCAGTTCTTC. Protein product: CASSLGGLQGSYEQFF. The chain recombines TRBV11-3 with TRBJ2-1, with D possibly matching TRBD2 (6 bases). Trimming left V 1 base short and J 8 bases short, with 18 bases between. CDR1 and CDR2 (germline): SGHNT, YENEEA. This CDR3 comprises 16 residues.

This chain uses TRBV6-1 with TRBJ1-5; TRBD1 matches 8 bases. Germline V gives CDR1 MNHNS, CDR2 SASEGT. CDR3 length equals 16 residues. Trimming removed 2 bases from V and 5 bases from J; junction bases left unmatched: 8. CDR3: CASSELSDRVDQPQHF. DNA of the CDR3: TGTGCCAGCAGTGAATTATCGGACAGGGTTGATCAGCCCCAGCATTTT.

The rearrangement uses TRBV7-9 and TRBJ2-2; the D is unclear. Germline V lookup: CDR1 SEHNR, CDR2 FQNEAQ (reference sequence). The CDR3 is made up of 16 amino acids. V was pared by 2 bases and J by 0 bases, with 10 bases between. The CDR3 coding sequence is TGTGCCAGCAGCTTAAATAGGAATACGAACACCGGGGAGCTGTTTTTT. Its translation: CASSLNRNTNTGELFF.

This chain connects TRBV7-9 to TRBJ1-5; D uncertain. Looked up from germline, CDR1 is SEHNR and CDR2 is FQNEAQ (reference sequence). Deletions cut 5 bases from V and 0 bases from J, with 5 bases between. This CDR3 comprises 13 residues. The CDR3 DNA reads TGTGCCAGCAGCGCCTATAGCAATCAGCCCCAGCATTTT. It translates to CASSAYSNQPQHF.

V usage is TRBV5-1 and J usage is TRBJ1-1; 8 bases map to TRBD1. Looked up from germline, CDR1 is SGHRS and CDR2 is YFSETQ. The V gene end was trimmed by 4 bases and the J gene end by 0 bases; junction bases not matched to a gene: 2. CDR3 length: 14 residues. This CDR3 is CASSQTGVNTEAFF. In DNA form, the CDR3 reads TGCGCCAGCAGCCAGACAGGGGTGAACACTGAAGCTTTCTTT.

The rearrangement joins TRBV11-3 to TRBJ2-3; D is perhaps TRBD2 (5 bases). V was clipped by 5 bases and J by 9 bases, with 12 bases between them. The CDR3 is 12 amino acids. Germline lookup yields CDR1 SGHNT and CDR2 YENEEA. Written as DNA, the CDR3 is TGTGCCAGCAGCCGCGTGGCGGGCACGCAGTATTTT. Translation: CASSRVAGTQYF.